The 14 T cell receptor beta chains reported below all come from one sample, sequenced in a study of blood T cell repertoires in COVID-19. The repertoire was sequenced with immunoSEQ multiplex PCR; TCRdb's copy has only in-frame clones and lacks some. The sample has about 150,000 clones, 85% seen once. The sequenced sample consisted of peripheral blood. The receptors originated from a human donor with acute or convalescent COVID-19. The donor label of this sample is uncertain.

The genes are TRBV19 and TRBJ1-6; D possibly corresponds to TRBD1 (6 bases). Looked up from germline, CDR1 is LNHDA and CDR2 is SQIVND (reference sequence). V lost 6 bases and J lost 0, with 12 bases in between. This CDR3 spans 16 amino acids. This chain's CDR3 is CASRPDRSSYNSPLHF. For the CDR3, the DNA is TGTGCCAGTAGGCCGGACAGAAGCTCCTATAATTCACCCCTCCACTTT. The entire variable domain, with the rest obtained from reference TRBV19 and TRBJ1-6, is as follows: DGGITQSPKYLFRKEGQNVTLSCEQNLNHDAMYWYRQDPGQGLRLIYYSQIVNDFQKGDIAEGYSVSREKKESFPLTVTSAQKNPTAFYLCASRPDRSSYNSPLHFGNGTRLTVT.

The table lists this clone with a few counts. The rearrangement uses TRBV7-9 and TRBJ1-1, with a possible D match to TRBD1 (6 bases). V was shortened by 5 bases and J by 6 bases, with 13 bases between the two germline ends. Looked up from germline, CDR1 is SEHNR and CDR2 is FQNEAQ (reference sequence). The CDR3 runs 13 residues. The DNA for the CDR3 is TGTGCCAGCAGCCATAAGGGGGAACCTGAAGCTTTCTTT. Protein product: CASSHKGEPEAFF.

The CDR3 sequence: CASSYSNKADLSWAFF. The CDR3 DNA follows: TGTGCCAGCAGTTACTCGAACAAAGCAGACTTATCGTGGGCTTTCTTT. The rearrangement uses TRBV6-2 or TRBV6-3 and TRBJ1-1; unclear D gene. Germline CDR1 and CDR2: MNHEY and SVGEGT. V was cut by 0 bases and J by 11 bases, with 22 bases left in between. CDR3 size: 16 residues.

This rearrangement joins TRBV7-3 to TRBJ2-1, with 13 positions matching TRBD2. The V segment lost 5 bases and the J segment 5 bases; nucleotides outside the gene matches: 6. CDR3 size: 16 residues. CDR1 and CDR2 from the germline V gene are SGHTA and FQGTGA. The CDR3, as DNA: TGTGCCAGCAGCACCAGGACTAGCGGGGGAAACAATGAGCAGTTCTTC. This translates into CASSTRTSGGNNEQFF.

The chain recombines TRBV21-1 with TRBJ1-1; the D call in the table, TRBD1, was not verified against the DNA. TRBV21-1 is a recognized pseudogene. CDR3 length equals 13 residues. CDR3 residues: CARRDRDGTEAFF. The CDR3 bases are TGTGCCCGGCGGGACAGGGATGGCACTGAAGCTTTCTTT.

This chain links TRBV7-9 with TRBJ1-2; possibly TRBD1 for D (5 bases). Germline V lookup: CDR1 SEHNR, CDR2 FQNEAQ (reference sequence). V was pared by 6 bases and J by 6 bases, with 14 bases between. The CDR3 extends over 13 amino acids. This CDR3 is CASSPTVGDGYTF. The CDR3 nucleotides are TGTGCCAGCAGTCCCACTGTAGGGGATGGCTACACCTTC.

This clone turned up a few times. This chain links TRBV7-3 with TRBJ2-3; 14 bases are shared with TRBD2. CDR3 length: 16 amino acids. Germline lookup yields CDR1 SGHTA and CDR2 FQGTGA. The junction had 7 bases not matched to a gene; V was cut back by 4 bases and J by 7 bases. The DNA for the CDR3 is TGTGCCAGCAGCTACGAGGGACTAGCGGGAGAGTATACGCAGTATTTT. Protein: CASSYEGLAGEYTQYF.

This clone has a handful of counts. This chain joins TRBV14 and TRBJ2-1; 8 nucleotides line up with TRBD2. Per the germline V gene, CDR1 is SGHDN and CDR2 is FVKESK. The CDR3 runs to 16 residues. After removal of 2 bases from V and 3 bases from J, the junction contained 6 bases not matched to a gene. CDR3 coding DNA: TGTGCCAGCAGCCAATTTAGCGGGATGTTCTACAATGAGCAGTTCTTC. Amino acid sequence: CASSQFSGMFYNEQFF.

This clone was detected a few times. Sequence at one end of the junction differs from germline and may be a read error. V gene TRBV7-7 combines with J gene TRBJ2-1; 13 nucleotides match TRBD2. This CDR3 spans 15 amino acids. Germline V gene sequence: CDR1 SSHAT, CDR2 FNYEAQ (reference sequence). CDR3 bases: TGTGCTAGCAGCACGGGACTAGCGGGGAACAATGAGCAGTTCTTC. Protein: CASSTGLAGNNEQFF.

The chain couples TRBV10-1 to TRBJ2-1; perhaps TRBD2 as D (5 bases). Germline V gives CDR1 WNHNN, CDR2 SYGVQD (reference sequence). This CDR3 contains 16 residues. The ends were cut back, 10 bases at V and 0 bases at J, with 19 bases in the middle. CDR3 sequence (DNA): TGCGCCACCCACGCGGGTTCTCGTAGCTCCTACAATGAGCAGTTCTTC. This sequence encodes CATHAGSRSSYNEQFF.

The chain combines TRBV19 with TRBJ2-5, with D perhaps matching TRBD2 (7 bases). CDR1 LNHDA and CDR2 SQIVND come from the germline V gene (reference sequence). The length of the CDR3 is 15 residues. Trimming removed 1 base at V and 4 bases at J, with 13 bases between. The CDR3 here is CASSIGGGRRETQYF. DNA of the CDR3: TGTGCCAGTAGTATAGGGGGGGGGCGCCGAGAGACCCAGTACTTC.

The chain carries TRBV6-2 or TRBV6-3 and TRBJ1-1, with a possible D match to TRBD1 (5 bases). This CDR3 has 15 residues. Per germline, CDR1 MNHEY and CDR2 SVGEGT. Trimming cost V 5 bases and J 1 base, with 14 bases left between them. DNA of the CDR3: TGTGCCAGCAGTAACGGGGGTTTTTGGAACACTGAAGCTTTCTTT. It yields the protein CASSNGGFWNTEAFF.

The chain employs TRBV18 and TRBJ1-1, with TRBD1 identical over 10 bases. After removal of 3 bases from V and 1 base from J, the junction contained 2 bases not matched to a gene. CDR1 and CDR2 (germline): KGHSH, LQKENI. The CDR3 length is 15 residues. CDR3 amino acids: CASSPGQGRNTEAFF. The CDR3 nucleotides are TGTGCCAGCTCACCGGGACAGGGGCGGAACACTGAAGCTTTCTTT. Based on the CDR3 plus reference TRBV18 and TRBJ1-1, the full variable domain is NAGVMQNPRHLVRRRGQEARLRCSPMKGHSHVYWYRQLPEEGLKFMVYLQKENIIDESGMPKERFSAEFPKEGPSILRIQQVVRGDSAAYFCASSPGQGRNTEAFFGQGTRLTVV.

This clone is a singleton in its sample. The chain carries TRBV2 and TRBJ1-4; no clear D gene. Germline CDR1 and CDR2: SNHLY and FYNNEI. V was clipped by 7 bases and J by 2 bases, with 8 bases between them. The CDR3 spans 13 residues. CDR3 amino acids: CASTRRTNEKLFF. The CDR3 nucleotides are TGTGCCAGCACGAGGAGGACTAATGAAAAACTGTTTTTT.